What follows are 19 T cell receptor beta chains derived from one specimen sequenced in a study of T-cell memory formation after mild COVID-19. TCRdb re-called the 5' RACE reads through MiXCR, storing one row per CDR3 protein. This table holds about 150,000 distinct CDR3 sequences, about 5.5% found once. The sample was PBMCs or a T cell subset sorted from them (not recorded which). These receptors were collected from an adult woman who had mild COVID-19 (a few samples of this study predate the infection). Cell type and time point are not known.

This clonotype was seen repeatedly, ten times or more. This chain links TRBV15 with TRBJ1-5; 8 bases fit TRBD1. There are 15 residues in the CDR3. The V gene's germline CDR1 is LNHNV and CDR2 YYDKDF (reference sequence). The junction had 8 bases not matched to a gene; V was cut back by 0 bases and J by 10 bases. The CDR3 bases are TGTGCCACCAGCAGAGATGCCCAGGGGGCGTATCCCCAGCATTTT. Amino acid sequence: CATSRDAQGAYPQHF.

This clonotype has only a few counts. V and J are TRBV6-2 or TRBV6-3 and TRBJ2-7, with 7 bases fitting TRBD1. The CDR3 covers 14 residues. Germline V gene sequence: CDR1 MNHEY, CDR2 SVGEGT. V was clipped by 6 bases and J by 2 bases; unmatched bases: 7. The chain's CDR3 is CASRTTGTTYEQYF. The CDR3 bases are TGTGCCAGCAGGACGACAGGGACCACCTACGAGCAGTACTTC.

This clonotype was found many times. The CDR3, as DNA: TGCGCCAGCAGCGGCGTCGGGACAGCAAGCTCCTACGAGCAGTACTTC. Translation gives CASSGVGTASSYEQYF. The rearrangement joins TRBV5-1 to TRBJ2-7; 7 bases match TRBD1. Germline V gene lookup returns CDR1 SGHRS and CDR2 YFSETQ. J gave up 0 bases and V 4 bases, and 10 bases lay outside the gene matches. The CDR3 is made up of 16 amino acids.

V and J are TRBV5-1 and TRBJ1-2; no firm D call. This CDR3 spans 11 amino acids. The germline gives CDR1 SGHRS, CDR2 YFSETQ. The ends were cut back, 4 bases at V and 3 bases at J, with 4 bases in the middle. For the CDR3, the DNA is TGCGCCAGCAGCGAAGACTATGGCTACACCTTC. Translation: CASSEDYGYTF. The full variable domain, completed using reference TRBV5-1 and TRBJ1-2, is KAGVTQTPRYLIKTRGQQVTLSCSPISGHRSVSWYQQTPGQGLQFLFEYFSETQRNKGNFPGRFSGRQFSNSRSEMNVSTLELGDSALYLCASSEDYGYTFGSGTRLTVV.

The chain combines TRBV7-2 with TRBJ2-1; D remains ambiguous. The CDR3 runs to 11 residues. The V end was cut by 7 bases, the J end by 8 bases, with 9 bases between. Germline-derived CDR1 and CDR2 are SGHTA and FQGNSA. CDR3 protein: CASMPYDEQFF. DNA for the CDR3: TGTGCCAGCATGCCTTACGATGAGCAGTTCTTC.

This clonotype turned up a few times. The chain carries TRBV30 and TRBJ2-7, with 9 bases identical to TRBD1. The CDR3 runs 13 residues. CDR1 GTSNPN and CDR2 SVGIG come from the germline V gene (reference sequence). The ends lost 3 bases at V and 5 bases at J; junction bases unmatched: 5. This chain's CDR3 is CAWRPGTGNEQYF. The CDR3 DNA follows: TGTGCCTGGAGACCCGGGACAGGGAACGAGCAGTACTTC.

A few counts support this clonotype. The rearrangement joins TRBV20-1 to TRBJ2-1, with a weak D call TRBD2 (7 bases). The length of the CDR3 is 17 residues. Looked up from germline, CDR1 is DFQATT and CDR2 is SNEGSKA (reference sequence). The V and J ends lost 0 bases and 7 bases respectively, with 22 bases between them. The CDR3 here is CSARDAAWAGEGNEQFF. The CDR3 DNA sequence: TGCAGTGCTAGAGATGCGGCTTGGGCAGGGGAGGGAAATGAGCAGTTCTTC.

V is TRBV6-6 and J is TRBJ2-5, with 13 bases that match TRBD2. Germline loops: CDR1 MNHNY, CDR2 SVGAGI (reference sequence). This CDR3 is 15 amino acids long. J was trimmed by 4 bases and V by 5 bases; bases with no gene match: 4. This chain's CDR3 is CASSPRLAGGETQYF. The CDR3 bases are TGTGCCAGCAGTCCAAGACTAGCGGGGGGAGAGACCCAGTACTTC.

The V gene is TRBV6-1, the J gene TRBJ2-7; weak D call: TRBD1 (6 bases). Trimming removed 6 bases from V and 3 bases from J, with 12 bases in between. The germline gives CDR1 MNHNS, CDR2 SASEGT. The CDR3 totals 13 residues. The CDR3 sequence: CASRDGTNYEQYF. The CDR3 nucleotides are TGTGCCAGCAGGGACGGGACAAACTACGAGCAGTACTTC.

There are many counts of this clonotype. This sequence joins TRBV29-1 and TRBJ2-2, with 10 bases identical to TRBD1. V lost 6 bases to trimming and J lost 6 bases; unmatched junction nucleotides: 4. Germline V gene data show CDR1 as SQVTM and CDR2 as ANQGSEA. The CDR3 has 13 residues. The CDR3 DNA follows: TGCAGCGTCCGACAGGGGGCCGCCGGGGAGCTGTTTTTT. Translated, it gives CSVRQGAAGELFF.

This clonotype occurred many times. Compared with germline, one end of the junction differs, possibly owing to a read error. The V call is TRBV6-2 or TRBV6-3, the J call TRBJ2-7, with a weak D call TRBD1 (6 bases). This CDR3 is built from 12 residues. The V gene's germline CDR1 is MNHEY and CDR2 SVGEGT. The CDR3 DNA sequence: TGCGCAACAGGGAAAAGCTCCTACGAGCAGTACTTC. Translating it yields CATGKSSYEQYF.

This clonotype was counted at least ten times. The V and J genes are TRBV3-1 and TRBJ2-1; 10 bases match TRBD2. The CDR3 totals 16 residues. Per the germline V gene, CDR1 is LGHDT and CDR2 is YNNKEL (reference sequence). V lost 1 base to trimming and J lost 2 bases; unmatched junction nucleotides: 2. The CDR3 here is CASSQGAGGPYNEQFF. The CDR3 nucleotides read TGTGCCAGCAGCCAAGGAGCGGGGGGGCCCTACAATGAGCAGTTCTTC.

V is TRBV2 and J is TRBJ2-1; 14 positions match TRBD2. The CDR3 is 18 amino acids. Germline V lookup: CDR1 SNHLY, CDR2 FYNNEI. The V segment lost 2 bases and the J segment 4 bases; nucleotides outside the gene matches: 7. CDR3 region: CASSEKGLAGVGYNEQFF. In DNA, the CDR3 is TGTGCCAGCAGTGAAAAGGGACTAGCGGGAGTGGGTTACAATGAGCAGTTCTTC.

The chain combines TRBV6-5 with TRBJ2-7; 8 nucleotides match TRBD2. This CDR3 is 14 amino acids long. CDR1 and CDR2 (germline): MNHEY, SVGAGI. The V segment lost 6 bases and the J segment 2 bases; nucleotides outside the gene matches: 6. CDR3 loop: CASRNLGGAYEQYV. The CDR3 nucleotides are TGTGCCAGCAGGAACCTCGGGGGGGCCTACGAGCAGTACGTC.

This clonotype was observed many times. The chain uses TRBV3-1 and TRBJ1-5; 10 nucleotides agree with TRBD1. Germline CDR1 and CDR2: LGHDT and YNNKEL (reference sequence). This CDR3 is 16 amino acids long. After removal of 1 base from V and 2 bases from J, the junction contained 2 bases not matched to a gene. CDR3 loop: CASSQAGTGGNQPQHF. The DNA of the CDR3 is TGTGCCAGCAGCCAAGCCGGGACAGGGGGCAATCAGCCCCAGCATTTT.

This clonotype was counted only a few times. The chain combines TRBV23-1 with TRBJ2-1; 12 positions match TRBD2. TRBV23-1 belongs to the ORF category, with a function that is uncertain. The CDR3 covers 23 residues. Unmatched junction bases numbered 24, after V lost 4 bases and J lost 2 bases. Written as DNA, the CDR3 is TGCGCCAGCAGTCGCCAGGACAGCATACCGTTTCTAGCGGGAGGGCCCACCTACAATGAGCAGTTCTTC. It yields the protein CASSRQDSIPFLAGGPTYNEQFF.

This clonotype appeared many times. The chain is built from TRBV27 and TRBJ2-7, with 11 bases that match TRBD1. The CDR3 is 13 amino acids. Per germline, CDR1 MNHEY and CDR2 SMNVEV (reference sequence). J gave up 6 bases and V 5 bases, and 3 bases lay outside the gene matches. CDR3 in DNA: TGTGCCAGCAGTCTCGGGACAGGGGGCGAGCAGTACTTC. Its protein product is CASSLGTGGEQYF.

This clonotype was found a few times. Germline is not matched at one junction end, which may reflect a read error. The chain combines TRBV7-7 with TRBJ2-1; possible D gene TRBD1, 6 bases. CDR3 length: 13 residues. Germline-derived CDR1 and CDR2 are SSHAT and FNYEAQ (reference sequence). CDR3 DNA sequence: TGTGCTAGCAGCCCCCTCCAGGGGTCTGAGCAGTTCTTC. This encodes CASSPLQGSEQFF. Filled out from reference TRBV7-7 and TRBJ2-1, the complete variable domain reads GAGVSQSPRYKVTKRGQDVTLRCDPISSHATLYWYQQALGQGPEFLTYFNYEAQPDKSGLPSDRFSAERPEGSISTLTIQRTEQRDSAMYRCASSPLQGSEQFFGPGTRLTVL.

The CDR3 DNA sequence: TGTGCCAGCAGCTTAAATGGGTTCACAGATACGCAGTATTTT. Encoded protein: CASSLNGFTDTQYF. This sequence joins TRBV7-3 and TRBJ2-3; D call uncertain. The V gene's germline CDR1 is SGHTA and CDR2 FQGTGA. The CDR3 runs 14 residues. The V gene lost 1 base and the J gene lost 2 bases, with 7 bases spanning the gap.